This TCR beta chain is drawn from a study of cytomegalovirus exposure and HLA in healthy donors. About the research overall: The 95 to 150 validation repertoires, a later analysis reported, used the same platform as the 666 first-cohort repertoires.

It was the roughly 110-subject validation cohort, separate from the approximately 670-subject first cohort, to which the donors belonged. The CDR3 length is 15 residues. Germline CDR1 is SGHRS and CDR2 is YFSETQ. The germline V and J ends were trimmed by 1 base and 0 bases, with 10 bases remaining between them. Findings and limits, study-wide: The classifier was said to identify cytomegalovirus status with high specificity and sensitivity. According to a subsequent analysis, TCR clusters from the first cohort were inclined to appear together in the 130 or so validation repertoires.

As to this clone: Antigen: not known.

Assay used: immunoSEQ multiplex PCR; TCRdb lists only in-frame clones, some missing. The sample has about 63,000 clones, just under 95% seen once; the top ten hold about 6.4%. The sample was PBMCs. The receptor comes from a woman in her late teens or twenties in good health and CMV-seropositive. This chain uses TRBV5-1 with TRBJ1-1; D possibly corresponds to TRBD1 (5 bases). In DNA, the CDR3 is TGCGCCAGCAGCTTGCCGGGGGGTGTGAACACTGAAGCTTTCTTT. It is translated as CASSLPGGVNTEAFF.